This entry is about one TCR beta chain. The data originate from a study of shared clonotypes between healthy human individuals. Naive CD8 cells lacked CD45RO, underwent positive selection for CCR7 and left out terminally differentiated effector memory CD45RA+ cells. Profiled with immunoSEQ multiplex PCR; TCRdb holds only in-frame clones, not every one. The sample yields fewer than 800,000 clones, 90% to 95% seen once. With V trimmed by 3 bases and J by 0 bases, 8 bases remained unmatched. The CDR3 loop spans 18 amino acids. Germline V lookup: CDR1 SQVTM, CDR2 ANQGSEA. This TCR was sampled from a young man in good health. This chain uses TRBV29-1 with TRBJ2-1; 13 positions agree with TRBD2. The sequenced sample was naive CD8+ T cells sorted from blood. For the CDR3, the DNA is TGCAGCGTTGAGGGACTAGCGGGACCGGAGGACTCCTACAATGAGCAGTTCTTC. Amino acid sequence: CSVEGLAGPEDSYNEQFF.